A single sample gave rise to the 8 T cell receptor beta chains below, sequenced in a study of control samples from healthy donors and cancer patients. Clones were read by immunoSEQ multiplex PCR, and TCRdb kept only the in-frame ones, dropping some. The sample lists 130,000 or so clones, around nine tenths occurring once. Sequenced material: blood. The origin of the receptors is a man aged 50 to 60 in good health.

CDR3 sequence: CASSVSYSSTDTQYF. In nucleotides, the CDR3 is TGTGCCAGCAGTGTGAGTTACTCTAGCACAGATACGCAGTATTTT. The chain combines TRBV2 with TRBJ2-3; the D is unclear. CDR3 length: 15 residues. Germline loops: CDR1 SNHLY, CDR2 FYNNEI. The V end lost 4 bases, the J end lost 0 bases, and 11 bases lay between the germline ends.

The J gene is TRBJ1-6, the V gene TRBV6-5, with D possibly TRBD1 on 6 matching bases. The ends were cut back, 6 bases at V and 10 bases at J, with 16 bases in the middle. From germline, CDR1 is MNHEY and CDR2 SVGAGI. This CDR3 contains 14 residues. CDR3 nucleotide sequence: TGTGCCAGCAGCCAAGGACAGATAGGATCACCCCTCCACTTT. Its protein product is CASSQGQIGSPLHF.

The chain couples TRBV28 to TRBJ2-5; 10 positions match TRBD2. The J segment lost 4 bases and the V segment lost 2 bases, leaving 4 bases of the junction unmatched. The CDR3 consists of 15 residues. In germline, CDR1 is MDHEN, CDR2 SYDVKM. Here the CDR3 DNA reads TGTGCCAGCAGTTTAAGACTAGCGGGTCGAGAGACCCAGTACTTC. Translated, it gives CASSLRLAGRETQYF.

The CDR3 nucleotides are TGCAGTGCTAGTTTCGGCAGAATGAACACCGGGGAGCTGTTTTTT. Protein: CSASFGRMNTGELFF. V gene TRBV20-1 combines with J gene TRBJ2-2; D unclear. V dropped 3 bases and J dropped 1 base, with 12 bases sitting between them. The CDR3 spans 15 residues. Germline CDR1 is DFQATT and CDR2 is SNEGSKA (reference sequence).

The chain employs TRBV2 and TRBJ1-5; unclear D gene. The V and J ends lost 3 bases and 7 bases respectively, with 13 bases between them. Germline V lookup: CDR1 SNHLY, CDR2 FYNNEI. The CDR3 has 14 amino acids. The CDR3 spells CASSDGDERQPQHF. In DNA, the CDR3 is TGTGCCAGCAGTGACGGGGATGAAAGACAGCCCCAGCATTTT.

This chain connects TRBV15 to TRBJ2-7; 8 bases are a match to TRBD1. The trim removed 3 bases at V and 1 base at J, leaving 8 bases unmatched. The CDR3 has 16 amino acids. Germline loops: CDR1 LNHNV, CDR2 YYDKDF (reference sequence). The CDR3 is CATSSAWTGPSYEQYF. CDR3 in DNA: TGTGCCACCAGCAGCGCTTGGACAGGGCCTTCCTACGAGCAGTACTTC.

The chain couples TRBV7-6 to TRBJ2-1; possibly TRBD1 for D (6 bases). Trimming stripped 0 bases from V and 7 bases from J, with 13 bases between. Germline V gives CDR1 SGHVS, CDR2 FNYEAQ. The CDR3 sequence is 15 residues long. The CDR3 sequence is CASSLAGTLENEQFF. The CDR3 DNA reads as TGTGCCAGCAGCTTAGCCGGGACACTTGAGAATGAGCAGTTCTTC.

This rearrangement joins TRBV30 to TRBJ1-4; D is perhaps TRBD1 (6 bases). V was cut by 6 bases and J by 6 bases, with 14 bases left in between. The CDR3 totals 13 residues. Germline CDR1 and CDR2: GTSNPN and SVGIG (reference sequence). This CDR3 reads CACRRDTDEKLFF. The CDR3 DNA reads TGTGCCTGCCGGCGGGACACCGATGAAAAACTGTTTTTT.